This T cell receptor beta chain was observed in a study of blood T cell repertoires in COVID-19. Study-wide background: COVID-19 samples collected from the United States, Italy and Spain covered acute and convalescent phases.

In germline, CDR1 is WNHNN, CDR2 SYGVQD (reference sequence). This CDR3 is built from 17 residues. Trimming cost V 0 bases and J 0 bases, with 12 bases left between them. Sequencing used immunoSEQ multiplex PCR; TCRdb keeps in-frame clones, though not all of them. The table records over 200,000 clones, around 84% of them present only once. Participants, roughly 18 to 90 years old, spanned around 25 US areas. Donors in Cohort 3 counted as recovered after two negative PCRs, clearance, or symptom resolution. Sequencing used PBMCs or T cells enriched from blood (not recorded which). The J gene is TRBJ1-5, the V gene TRBV10-1; no firm D call. This sequence was found in a man aged 40-50 years who had recovered from COVID-19. The CDR3 coding sequence is TGCGCCAGCAGTGAGTCATTAGACTCTAATAGCAATCAGCCCCAGCATTTT. This encodes CASSESLDSNSNQPQHF.